The clone carrying this T cell receptor beta chain was seen a few times. All gene names here are mouse names. The read ends 3 residues shy of where the CDR3 ends; the end is completed using the germline J gene. Other DNA sequences in the same sample also yield this CDR3. These data belong to a study of CD8+ T cells in alopecia areata. This CDR3 has 15 amino acids. V was shortened by 2 bases and J by 0 bases, with 6 bases between the two germline ends. Germline V CDR1 and CDR2: FNHDT, SITEND (reference sequence). Separation of pooled cutaneous lymph node cells was by sorting with CD4, CD8alpha, NKG2D, NKG2ACE and other markers. Isolated RNA was reverse transcribed into cDNA used as the sequencing template. Assay: immunoSEQ multiplex PCR; the TCRdb copy retains only in-frame clones and omits some. The sample has 250,000 or so clones, none seen only once.

The clonotype was recovered from a C3H/HeJ mouse with alopecia areata. MHC haplotype of the strain: H2-k. The sequenced sample consisted of CD4+ T cells sorted from a lymph node. V is TRBV19 and J is TRBJ1-6; no definite D call. TRBJ1-6 is an ORF, with its function uncertain. The CDR3 reads CASSITDSYNSPLYF. CDR3 DNA, as far as it was read: TGTGCCAGCAGTATCACAGATTCCTATAATTCGCCC.